Listed below are T cell receptor beta chains from one sample, sequenced in a study of blood T cells in healthy people across ages. A single record per CDR3 protein comes from TCRdb applying MiXCR to the 5' RACE reads. The sample holds 1,500,000 or so distinct CDR3 sequences, 35% to 45% seen once. The sequenced sample was blood. All receptors derive from a woman younger than 35 in good health. CDR3s include the opening cysteine and the closing phenylalanine or tryptophan. The D gene is left open where the match is weak. Clone size, where shown, is once, few, many, or a class for clones that have expanded.

size	V	J	D	DNA	CDR3
few	TRBV25-1	TRBJ2-7	TRBD1	TGTGCCAGCAGTGAATCCCCGGGACAGGGTTACGAGCAGTACTTC	CASSESPGQGYEQYF
few	TRBV5-1	TRBJ2-1	TRBD2	TGCGCCAGCAGCCCTCTGACTAGCGGCCTTACAGCCAATGAGCAGTTCTTC	CASSPLTSGLTANEQFF
NA	TRBV28	TRBJ1-5	NA	TGTGCCAGCAGTTTATGGGAGGGACCGCGCACGCTCCAGCATTTT	CASSLWEGPRTLQHF
NA	TRBV2	TRBJ2-1	TRBD2	TGTGCCAGCCATCCGAGGACTAGTCGTAATGAGCAGTTCTTC	CASHPRTSRNEQFF
few	TRBV14	TRBJ2-3	NA	TGTGCCAGCAGCGCCTGGGAGGCAGATACGCAGTATTTT	CASSAWEADTQYF
many	TRBV10-3	TRBJ2-7	NA	TGTGCCATCAGTGGGGGCTCCTACGAGCAGTACTTC	CAISGGSYEQYF
NA	TRBV20-1	TRBJ1-1	NA	TGCAGTGCTAGCGCCTGGGATAACATGAACACTGAAGCTTTCTTT	CSASAWDNMNTEAFF
NA	TRBV6-5	TRBJ2-1	NA	TGTGCCAGCATTGGGGCCGGCAATGAGCAGTTCTTC	CASIGAGNEQFF
NA	TRBV6-2/TRBV6-3	TRBJ2-7	NA	TGTGCCAGCAGTTACTCGAGGCGGGGGCTGACCTACGAGCAGTACTTC	CASSYSRRGLTYEQYF
NA	TRBV7-2	TRBJ2-5	NA	TGTGCCAGCAGCTTAGCGGCAGGGTGGGAGACCCAGTACTTC	CASSLAAGWETQYF
few	TRBV12-3/TRBV12-4	TRBJ1-6	NA	TGTGCCAGCAGCCCCGGGCAGACCAATAATTCACCCCTCCACTTT	CASSPGQTNNSPLHF
NA	TRBV29-1	TRBJ2-1	TRBD1	TGCAGCCCCTCCTCCATCTTGGGACAGAGCAATGAGCAGTTCTTC	CSPSSILGQSNEQFF
few	TRBV6-6	TRBJ2-7	NA	TGTGCCAGTGCACAGCTATACTCCTACGAGCAGTACTTC	CASAQLYSYEQYF
few	TRBV7-9	TRBJ2-1	NA	TGTGCCAGCAGCTTACCGAACATCTACAATGAGCAGTTCTTC	CASSLPNIYNEQFF